This note documents a single T cell receptor beta chain sequence. What it recognizes is unknown. TCRdb re-called the 5' RACE reads and gives one entry per CDR3 protein, without DNA. Here the sample table reports 400,000 or so distinct CDR3 sequences. The source of the sample is a study of monozygotic twins with inflammatory bowel disease. Study-wide results and caveats: Data gave no support to a single strong signal or clonotype associated with IBD. IBD patients, compared with healthy twins, shared fewer clonotypes with others (especially with disease activity).

This CDR3 has 12 residues. In germline, CDR1 is GTSNPN, CDR2 SVGIG (reference sequence). V is TRBV30 and J is TRBJ2-1; TCRdb selects TRBD2, and the lack of DNA leaves this call unchecked. This TCR came from a human donor with ulcerative colitis or Crohn's disease, or a healthy co-twin of an affected twin (not recorded which). The sequencing sample was made of blood. CDR3 residues: CAWSAGGTQQFF.